The clone carrying this T cell receptor beta chain was seen a handful of times. Its antigen is undetermined. This record comes from a study of T cells after yellow fever vaccination. Across the whole study: Some fractions had low cell numbers, and these were prepared with SMART-Seq v4 Ultra Low Input. Study-level points and caveats: The secondary response was weaker but peaked faster, day 5 versus 15. Re-detected after boosting: most primary clones, more than 95% of CD4 and 88% of CD8.

Universal primer sites and UMIs were introduced during 5'RACE template-switching synthesis of TCR cDNA. TCRdb analysed the 5' RACE reads with MiXCR anew, one entry per CDR3 protein. The data hold about 240,000 distinct CDR3 sequences, with 6.9% observed a single time. Per germline, CDR1 SGHNT and CDR2 YYREEE (reference sequence). Germline trimming cut 1 base from V and 7 bases from J; bases unmatched to any gene: 2. The CDR3 covers 13 residues. This sequence joins TRBV5-4 and TRBJ2-7; TRBD2 matches at 10 bases. This TCR was recovered from a man aged 25-45 years who received the YFV17D yellow fever vaccine. This specimen was CD4+ T cells sorted from PBMCs, taken 15 days after the yellow fever booster vaccination. In DNA form, the CDR3 reads TGTGCCAGCAGCTTGACTAGCGGGAAGGAGCAGTACTTC. Translating it yields CASSLTSGKEQYF.